One sample yielded the 30 T cell receptor beta chains listed below, sequenced in a study of CD8+ T cells in alopecia areata. RNA, once extracted, was reverse transcribed into cDNA for use as the sequencing template. TCRdb keeps only in-frame clones here, not all; method: immunoSEQ multiplex PCR. Of under 75,000 clones in the sample, approximately 46% were seen once. This specimen was CD8+ T cells sorted from blood, taken at week 0. All receptors come from a human donor with alopecia areata.

The rearrangement uses TRBV7-2 and TRBJ1-5; D is ambiguous. Germline V lookup: CDR1 SGHTA, CDR2 FQGNSA. V was cut by 1 base and J by 15 bases, with 16 bases left in between. The CDR3 covers 13 residues. The DNA for the CDR3 is TGTGCCAGCAGCTTAGGGGCCGGGTCCCAAAGGCATTTT. Translation: CASSLGAGSQRHF. Full variable domain (missing parts from reference TRBV7-2 and TRBJ1-5): GAGVSQSPSNKVTEKGKDVELRCDPISGHTALYWYRQSLGQGLEFLIYFQGNSAPDKSGLPSDRFSAERTGGSVSTLTIQRTQQEDSAVYLCASSLGAGSQRHFGDGTRLSIL.

The chain has TRBV15 and TRBJ2-2; D unclear. V lost 3 bases, J lost 8 bases, and 10 bases lay in between. This CDR3 is 13 amino acids long. Germline CDR1 LNHNV, CDR2 YYDKDF (reference sequence). CDR3 coding DNA: TGTGCCACCAGCAGGGCCTTGACAGGGGAGCTGTTTTTT. It specifies CATSRALTGELFF.

This clone appeared a few times. The chain joins TRBV6-5 to TRBJ2-7; the D is unclear. Germline lookup yields CDR1 MNHEY and CDR2 SVGAGI. CDR3 length: 14 residues. V gave up 8 bases and J gave up 4 bases, with 18 bases separating them. DNA for the CDR3: TGTGCCAGCGCCGCTAGTACGGGTGTGTACGAGCAGTACTTC. This gives the protein CASAASTGVYEQYF.

Only a few counts were recorded for this clone. The gene calls are TRBV6-5 and TRBJ1-1, with TRBD1 matching over 7 bases. CDR1 and CDR2 (germline): MNHEY, SVGAGI. This CDR3 has 13 residues. After removal of 11 bases from V and 1 base from J, the junction contained 7 bases not matched to a gene. CDR3 protein: CACQQGRNTEAFF. The DNA for the CDR3 is TGTGCCTGCCAACAGGGGCGGAACACTGAAGCTTTCTTT.

The table lists this clone with many counts. This chain uses TRBV11-3 with TRBJ2-3; no reliable D call. Germline CDR1 SGHNT, CDR2 YENEEA. Deletions cut 6 bases from V and 6 bases from J, with 19 bases between. The CDR3 has 15 residues. The CDR3 region is CASSPTVLAGDTQYF. Written as DNA, the CDR3 is TGTGCCAGCAGTCCCACCGTGCTTGCTGGTGATACGCAGTATTTT.

V is TRBV5-1 and J is TRBJ2-7, with 11 bases aligning to TRBD2. V trimming: 4 bases; J trimming: 0 bases; junction bases outside the gene matches: 3. Germline CDR1 SGHRS, CDR2 YFSETQ. The CDR3 runs 15 residues. For the CDR3, the DNA is TGCGCCAGCAGCCAGGGGACTAGCGGCTCCTACGAGCAGTACTTC. Its protein product is CASSQGTSGSYEQYF.

This clone is deemed medium-sized. This same CDR3 is encoded by further DNA sequences in the sample. This chain uses TRBV5-1 with TRBJ2-7; 10 bases are shared with TRBD2. Unmatched junction bases numbered 2, after V lost 7 bases and J lost 4 bases. The CDR3 sequence is 12 residues long. Germline CDR1 reads SGHRS; CDR2 reads YFSETQ. The CDR3: CASSSGSYEQYF. The CDR3 coding sequence is TGCGCCAGCTCTAGCGGGAGTTACGAGCAGTACTTC.

In nucleotides, the CDR3 is TGTGCCAGCAGCCAAGGTATTGGAGCCTACGAGCAGTACTTC. Protein sequence: CASSQGIGAYEQYF. This sequence joins TRBV14 and TRBJ2-7, with unresolved D. The length of the CDR3 is 14 residues. CDR1 and CDR2 from the germline V gene are SGHDN and FVKESK. The V and J ends lost 1 base and 2 bases respectively, with 9 bases between them.

This clone was detected only once. The chain employs TRBV28 and TRBJ1-2, with TRBD1 as a possible D gene (5 bases). This CDR3 is built from 15 residues. Germline CDR1 reads MDHEN; CDR2 reads SYDVKM. Trimming pared 5 bases from V and 4 bases from J, leaving 17 bases between. The CDR3 spells CASSELGEFLYGYTF. The DNA for the CDR3 is TGTGCCAGCAGTGAATTAGGGGAGTTCCTCTATGGCTACACCTTC.

This clone was recorded a few times. This chain uses TRBV29-1 with TRBJ2-2; D is unresolved. The V end lost 0 bases, the J end lost 6 bases, and 8 bases lay between the germline ends. The CDR3 contains 13 residues. Germline CDR1 is SQVTM and CDR2 is ANQGSEA. The CDR3 reads CSVEDYVPGELFF. CDR3 DNA sequence: TGCAGCGTTGAAGATTACGTCCCCGGGGAGCTGTTTTTT.

This clone was counted a few times. This chain joins TRBV25-1 and TRBJ1-1, with 9 bases aligning to TRBD1. V dropped 10 bases and J dropped 0; count of bases not matched to a gene: 3. Per the germline V gene, CDR1 is MGHDK and CDR2 is SYGVNS. This CDR3 contains 13 residues. This CDR3 is CATGTGLNTEAFF. In nucleotides, the CDR3 is TGTGCCACGGGGACAGGGCTGAACACTGAAGCTTTCTTT.

In this sample, this clone turned up a few times. The rearrangement links TRBV29-1 to TRBJ2-4; TRBD2 agrees at 8 bases. Germline V gives CDR1 SQVTM, CDR2 ANQGSEA. After removal of 4 bases from V and 8 bases from J, the junction contained 4 bases not matched to a gene. This CDR3 has 12 amino acids. The DNA for the CDR3 is TGCAGCGTTGGGTCGCGGGAGGACATTCAGTACTTC. It translates to CSVGSREDIQYF.

The rearrangement uses TRBV15 and TRBJ1-1, with 7 bases matching TRBD1. The CDR3 extends over 13 amino acids. After removal of 3 bases from V and 5 bases from J, the junction contained 3 bases not matched to a gene. The germline V gene has CDR1 LNHNV and CDR2 YYDKDF (reference sequence). The CDR3 here is CATSSDRVTEAFF. The CDR3 DNA is TGTGCCACCAGCAGTGACAGGGTTACTGAAGCTTTCTTT.

The chain is built from TRBV6-5 and TRBJ1-5; weak D call: TRBD1 (5 bases). Germline V CDR1 and CDR2: MNHEY, SVGAGI. The CDR3 extends over 15 amino acids. V lost 4 bases to trimming and J lost 3 bases, with 13 bases between them. CDR3 nucleotide sequence: TGTGCCAGCAGTTCAATTGGGGCCGCCAATCAGCCCCAGCATTTT. Translated: CASSSIGAANQPQHF.

The chain joins TRBV21-1 to TRBJ1-5; the table calls TRBD1, which could not be checked here. TRBV21-1 is classified as a pseudogene. The CDR3 contains 15 residues. The CDR3 loop is CASSNRLTGEEPQHF. The CDR3 nucleotides read TGTGCCAGCAGCAACAGGCTGACAGGGGAAGAGCCCCAGCATTTT.

This chain joins TRBV4-3 and TRBJ2-5; tentatively, D is TRBD1 (6 bases). Trimming removed 3 bases from V and 5 bases from J, with 16 bases in between. Germline lookup yields CDR1 LGHNA and CDR2 YSLEER. The CDR3 covers 15 residues. For the CDR3, the DNA is TGCGCCAGCAGCCAGACGTTGGGGACACAGGAGACCCAGTACTTC. Translated: CASSQTLGTQETQYF.

The chain links TRBV4-1 to TRBJ2-1; D might be TRBD2 (5 bases). Germline V CDR1 and CDR2: MGHRA, YSYEKL. The CDR3 length is 16 residues. Trimming cost V 5 bases and J 4 bases, with 18 bases left between them. For the CDR3, the DNA is TGCGCCAGCAGCGCCAACCCGGCGGGCGCTTACAATGAGCAGTTCTTC. As protein: CASSANPAGAYNEQFF.

The chain has TRBV6-1 and TRBJ1-5; D perhaps matches TRBD1 (5 bases). The CDR3 is made up of 17 amino acids. Germline CDR1 reads MNHNS; CDR2 reads SASEGT. The V gene lost 0 bases and the J gene lost 2 bases, with 14 bases spanning the gap. The CDR3 nucleotides read TGTGCCAGCAGTGAAGCGAAGGGGTTCCGGGGCAATCAGCCCCAGCATTTT. This sequence encodes CASSEAKGFRGNQPQHF.

The CDR3 reads CASASGTGDEKLFF. The CDR3 DNA reads TGTGCCAGCGCCTCCGGGACAGGGGACGAAAAACTGTTTTTT. This chain links TRBV9 with TRBJ1-4; 10 bases align to TRBD1. The CDR3 has 14 amino acids. Losses at the gene ends were 7 bases for V and 8 bases for J; bases not matched to a gene: 8. Germline assignment: CDR1 SGDLS and CDR2 YYNGEE.

The rearrangement uses TRBV27 and TRBJ2-3, with TRBD2 matching 10 bases. V was pared by 8 bases and J by 7 bases, with 9 bases of the junction left unmatched. CDR3 length: 14 amino acids. CDR1 and CDR2 from the germline V gene are MNHEY and SMNVEV (reference sequence). The DNA of the CDR3 is TGTGCCAGCCGAGCGGGAGGGCCCCCGAATACGCAGTATTTT. It translates to CASRAGGPPNTQYF.

The V and J genes are TRBV7-9 and TRBJ1-4; unclear D gene. V was pared by 1 base and J by 6 bases, with 9 bases between. This CDR3 is built from 14 residues. Germline V gene data show CDR1 as SEHNR and CDR2 as FQNEAQ (reference sequence). The CDR3 loop reads CASSLVGFDEKLFF. As DNA, the CDR3 is TGTGCCAGCAGCTTAGTAGGTTTTGATGAAAAACTGTTTTTT. The full variable domain, with the rest looked up from reference TRBV7-9 and TRBJ1-4, is DTGVSQNPRHKITKRGQNVTFRCDPISEHNRLYWYRQTLGQGPEFLTYFQNEAQLEKSRLLSDRFSAERPKGSFSTLEIQRTEQGDSAMYLCASSLVGFDEKLFFGSGTQLSVL.

This clone turned up a few times. This rearrangement joins TRBV27 to TRBJ2-2; D unclear. CDR1 and CDR2 from the germline V gene are MNHEY and SMNVEV (reference sequence). This CDR3 has 14 amino acids. V was pared by 2 bases and J by 4 bases, with 8 bases between. CDR3 loop: CASSLSTLTGELFF. Here the CDR3 DNA reads TGTGCCAGCAGTTTAAGCACCCTCACCGGGGAGCTGTTTTTT.

This clone was seen many times. This chain uses TRBV4-2 with TRBJ2-3; 8 nucleotides line up with TRBD2. This CDR3 is 16 amino acids long. V dropped 0 bases and J dropped 2; count of bases not matched to a gene: 4. Germline loops: CDR1 LGHNA, CDR2 YNFKEQ. Here the CDR3 reads CASSQEVAGYTDTQYF. Written as DNA, the CDR3 is TGTGCCAGCAGCCAAGAAGTAGCGGGGTACACAGATACGCAGTATTTT.

The chain links TRBV2 to TRBJ1-4, with 10 nucleotides matching TRBD1. Germline CDR1 and CDR2: SNHLY and FYNNEI. V shed 4 bases, J shed 0 bases, and the junction held 11 bases outside the gene matches. CDR3 length: 19 amino acids. DNA of the CDR3: TGTGCCAGCAGTGTCCACCGGGACAGGGGAACGACAACTAATGAAAAACTGTTTTTT. Translating gives CASSVHRDRGTTTNEKLFF.

By share of the sample, this clone is medium-sized. J is TRBJ2-1 and V is TRBV10-2; D is ambiguous. Trimming cost V 6 bases and J 5 bases, with 8 bases left between them. CDR3 length: 12 amino acids. The germline V gene has CDR1 WSHSY and CDR2 SAAADI. The CDR3 DNA reads as TGCGCCAGCAGGACTTCCAACAATGAGCAGTTCTTC. Residues: CASRTSNNEQFF.

This clone has more than one count but fewer than ten. V gene TRBV28 combines with J gene TRBJ2-7; the match to TRBD1 covers 9 bases. The CDR3 runs to 15 residues. V trimming: 2 bases; J trimming: 6 bases; junction bases outside the gene matches: 8. The germline gives CDR1 MDHEN, CDR2 SYDVKM. The CDR3 nucleotides read TGTGCCAGCAGTTTAATAACGGGACAGGGCGGCGAGCAGTACTTC. Amino acid sequence: CASSLITGQGGEQYF.

The chain combines TRBV9 with TRBJ2-7; D is possibly TRBD1 (6 bases). V was pared by 3 bases and J by 5 bases, with 15 bases between. This CDR3 is built from 14 residues. From germline, CDR1 is SGDLS and CDR2 YYNGEE. The CDR3 protein is CASSAKNRDDEQYF. In nucleotides, the CDR3 is TGTGCCAGCAGCGCTAAAAACAGGGACGACGAGCAGTACTTC.

The V call is TRBV11-2, the J call TRBJ2-3; D unclear. V was pared by 3 bases and J by 0 bases, with 13 bases between. The germline gives CDR1 SGHAT, CDR2 FQNNGV. The CDR3 totals 16 residues. The CDR3 reads CASSFLATTSTDTQYF. The CDR3 nucleotides read TGTGCCAGCAGCTTTTTGGCTACCACTAGCACAGATACGCAGTATTTT.

The genes are TRBV27 and TRBJ1-4, with 8 bases aligning to TRBD1. V lost 3 bases, J lost 14 bases, and 5 bases stayed unmatched. The CDR3 totals 12 residues. CDR1 is MNHEY, CDR2 SMNVEV, per germline (reference sequence). CDR3 loop: CASSLTGDQLFF. Here the CDR3 DNA reads TGTGCCAGCAGTTTGACAGGGGATCAGCTGTTTTTT.

This chain links TRBV7-9 with TRBJ2-2, with D perhaps TRBD1 (5 bases). CDR3 size: 14 residues. Germline lookup yields CDR1 SEHNR and CDR2 FQNEAQ (reference sequence). Trimming cost V 4 bases and J 4 bases, with 10 bases left between them. The CDR3 sequence is CASSSTASTGELFF. The CDR3 nucleotides read TGTGCCAGCAGCTCGACAGCGAGCACCGGGGAGCTGTTTTTT.